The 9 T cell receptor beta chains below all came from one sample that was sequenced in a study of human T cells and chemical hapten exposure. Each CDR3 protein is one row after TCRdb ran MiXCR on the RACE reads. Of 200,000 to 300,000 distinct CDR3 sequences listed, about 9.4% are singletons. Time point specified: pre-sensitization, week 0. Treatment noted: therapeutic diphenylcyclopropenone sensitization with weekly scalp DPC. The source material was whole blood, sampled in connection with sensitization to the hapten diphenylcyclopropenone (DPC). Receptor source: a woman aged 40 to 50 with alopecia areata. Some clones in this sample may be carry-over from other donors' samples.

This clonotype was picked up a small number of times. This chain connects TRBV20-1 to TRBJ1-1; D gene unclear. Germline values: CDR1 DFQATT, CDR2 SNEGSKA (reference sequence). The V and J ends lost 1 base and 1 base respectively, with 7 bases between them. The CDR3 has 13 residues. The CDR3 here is CSARGSGNTEAFF. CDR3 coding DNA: TGCAGTGCTAGAGGCTCAGGGAACACTGAAGCTTTCTTT.

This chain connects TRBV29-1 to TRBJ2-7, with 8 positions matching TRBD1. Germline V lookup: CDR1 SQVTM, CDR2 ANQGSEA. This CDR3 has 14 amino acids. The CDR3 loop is CSAAGGLVSYEQYF. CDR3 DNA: TGCAGTGCCGCAGGGGGCTTGGTTTCCTACGAGCAGTACTTC.

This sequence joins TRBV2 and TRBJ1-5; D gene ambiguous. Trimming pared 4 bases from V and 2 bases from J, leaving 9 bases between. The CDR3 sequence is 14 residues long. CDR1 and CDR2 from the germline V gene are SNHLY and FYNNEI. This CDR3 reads CASSGGSGNQPQHF. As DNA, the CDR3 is TGTGCCAGCAGTGGAGGGAGTGGCAATCAGCCCCAGCATTTT.

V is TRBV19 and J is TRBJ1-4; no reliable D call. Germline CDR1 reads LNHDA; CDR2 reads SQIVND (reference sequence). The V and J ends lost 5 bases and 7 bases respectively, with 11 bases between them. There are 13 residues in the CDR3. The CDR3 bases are TGTGCCAGTAGTGACGGGTATGGTGAAAAACTGTTTTTT. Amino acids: CASSDGYGEKLFF.

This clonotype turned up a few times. CDR3 in DNA: TGTGCCAGCAGCGTAGGACTAGCGGGCTCCTACAATGAGCAGTTCTTC. This sequence encodes CASSVGLAGSYNEQFF. V is TRBV5-6 and J is TRBJ2-1; 11 positions match TRBD2. This CDR3 comprises 16 residues. CDR1 is SGHDT, CDR2 YYEEEE, per germline. Trimming at V came to 4 bases and at J to 0 bases, leaving 3 bases not matched to a gene.

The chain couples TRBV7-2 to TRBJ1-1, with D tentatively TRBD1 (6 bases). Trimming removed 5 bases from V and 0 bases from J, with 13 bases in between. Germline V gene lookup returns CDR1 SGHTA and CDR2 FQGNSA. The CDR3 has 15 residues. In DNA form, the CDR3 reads TGTGCCAGCAGCATTCACACAGGGTTGAACACTGAAGCTTTCTTT. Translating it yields CASSIHTGLNTEAFF.

CDR3 DNA: TGTGCCATCAGTCCTACCATGCTGGACGAGCAGTACTTC. It translates to CAISPTMLDEQYF. The chain couples TRBV10-3 to TRBJ2-7, with D uncertain. V was cut by 5 bases and J by 5 bases, with 13 bases left in between. The CDR3 runs to 13 residues. Germline CDR1 reads ENHRY; CDR2 reads SYGVKD.

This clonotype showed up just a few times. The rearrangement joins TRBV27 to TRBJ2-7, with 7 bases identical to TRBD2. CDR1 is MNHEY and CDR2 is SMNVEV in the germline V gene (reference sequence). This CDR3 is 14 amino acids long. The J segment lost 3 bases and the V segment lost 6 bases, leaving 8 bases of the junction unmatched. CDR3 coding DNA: TGTGCCAGCAGCCCCGGGACTACCCTCTACGAGCAGTACTTC. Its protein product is CASSPGTTLYEQYF.

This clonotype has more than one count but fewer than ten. CDR3 bases: TGTGCCAGCAAAATGACAGGGGGCCCGAAGAGCTCCTATAATTCACCCCTCCACTTT. It is translated as CASKMTGGPKSSYNSPLHF. The chain couples TRBV6-5 to TRBJ1-6; 10 positions match TRBD1. CDR3 length: 19 amino acids. V lost 7 bases, J lost 0 bases, and 12 bases stayed unmatched. Germline CDR1 and CDR2: MNHEY and SVGAGI.